Detailed here is one T cell receptor (beta chain). The V gene's germline CDR1 is SGHRS and CDR2 YFSETQ. V was shortened by 0 bases and J by 5 bases, with 5 bases between the two germline ends. This CDR3 has 13 amino acids. Specified treatment: around 19 received Ad26.COV2.S at low or high dose, single or two shots; roughly 5 received placebo; per-sample allocation not given. Sampling was performed 63 days after the first vaccine or placebo injection. The sample belongs to a study of Ad26.COV2.S vaccination and SARS-CoV-2 variants. Data came from immunoSEQ multiplex PCR; TCRdb stores just in-frame clones and leaves some out. Among 400,000 to 450,000 clones listed, 90% were seen once.

This specimen was peripheral blood, taken in a trial of Ad26.COV2.S vaccine versus placebo. The clonotype comes from a person between 18 and 60 years old who received the Ad26.COV2.S COVID-19 vaccine or a placebo. V is TRBV5-1 and J is TRBJ2-2; unclear D gene. The DNA for the CDR3 is TGCGCCAGCAGCTTGGGGCCGACCGGGGAGCTGTTTTTT. Its protein is CASSLGPTGELFF.